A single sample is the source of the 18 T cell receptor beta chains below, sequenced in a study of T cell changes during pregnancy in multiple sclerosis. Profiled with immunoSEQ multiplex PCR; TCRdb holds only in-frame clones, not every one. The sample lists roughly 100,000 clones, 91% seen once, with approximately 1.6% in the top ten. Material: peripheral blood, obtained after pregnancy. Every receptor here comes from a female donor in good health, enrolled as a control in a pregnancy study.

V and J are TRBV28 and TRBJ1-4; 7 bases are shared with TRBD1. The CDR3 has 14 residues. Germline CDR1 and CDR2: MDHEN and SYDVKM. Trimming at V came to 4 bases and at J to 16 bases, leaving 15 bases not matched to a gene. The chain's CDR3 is CASSSRDRIMNEFF. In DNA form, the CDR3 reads TGTGCCAGCAGTTCCCGGGACAGAATAATGAACGAGTTTTTT.

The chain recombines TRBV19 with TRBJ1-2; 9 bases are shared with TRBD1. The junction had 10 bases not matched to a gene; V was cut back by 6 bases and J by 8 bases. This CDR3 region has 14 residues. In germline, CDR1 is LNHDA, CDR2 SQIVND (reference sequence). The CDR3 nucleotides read TGTGCCAGTAGAGAAGGGACAGGGCAACGAGGCTACACCTTC. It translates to CASREGTGQRGYTF.

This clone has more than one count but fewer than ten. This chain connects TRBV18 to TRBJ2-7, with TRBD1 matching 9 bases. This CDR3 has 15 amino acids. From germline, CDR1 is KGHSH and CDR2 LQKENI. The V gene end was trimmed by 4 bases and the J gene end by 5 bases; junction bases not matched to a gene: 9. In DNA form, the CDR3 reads TGTGCCAGCTCACGTCAAGTCCGACAGGGGGACGAGCAGTACTTC. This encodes CASSRQVRQGDEQYF.

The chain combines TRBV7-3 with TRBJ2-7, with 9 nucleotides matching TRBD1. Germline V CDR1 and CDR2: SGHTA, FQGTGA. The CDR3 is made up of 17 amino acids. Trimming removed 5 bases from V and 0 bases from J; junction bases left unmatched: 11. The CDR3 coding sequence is TGTGCCAGCAGCGTTTCCGGGACAGGGCAAAGCTCCTACGAGCAGTACTTC. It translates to CASSVSGTGQSSYEQYF.

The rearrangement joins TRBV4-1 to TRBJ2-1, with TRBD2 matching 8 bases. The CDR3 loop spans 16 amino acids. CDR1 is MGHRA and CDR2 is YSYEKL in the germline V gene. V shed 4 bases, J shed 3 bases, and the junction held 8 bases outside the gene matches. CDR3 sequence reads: CASSPMSGSHYNEQFF. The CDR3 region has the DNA TGCGCCAGCAGCCCTATGAGCGGGAGTCACTACAATGAGCAGTTCTTC.

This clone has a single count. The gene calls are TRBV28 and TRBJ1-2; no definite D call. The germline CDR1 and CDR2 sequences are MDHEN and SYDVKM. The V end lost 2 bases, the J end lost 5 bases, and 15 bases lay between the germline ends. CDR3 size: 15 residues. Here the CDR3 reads CASSLSRAGGYGYTF. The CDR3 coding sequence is TGTGCCAGCAGTTTAAGCCGCGCAGGCGGGTATGGCTACACCTTC.

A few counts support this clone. CDR3 nucleotide sequence: TGTGCCAGTACCCCTTACAGTCCTCCCAATGAAGCTTTCTTT. Amino acids: CASTPYSPPNEAFF. J is TRBJ1-1 and V is TRBV19; D is undetermined. Between the trimmed V and J ends, which lost 7 bases and 7 bases, there was a span of 19 bases. Per the germline V gene, CDR1 is LNHDA and CDR2 is SQIVND (reference sequence). The CDR3 has 14 residues.

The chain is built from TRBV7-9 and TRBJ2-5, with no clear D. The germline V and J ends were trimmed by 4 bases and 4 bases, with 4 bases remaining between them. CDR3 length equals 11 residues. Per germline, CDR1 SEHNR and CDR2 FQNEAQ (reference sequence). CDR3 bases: TGTGCCAGCAGCTGGGCAGAGACCCAGTACTTC. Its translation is CASSWAETQYF.

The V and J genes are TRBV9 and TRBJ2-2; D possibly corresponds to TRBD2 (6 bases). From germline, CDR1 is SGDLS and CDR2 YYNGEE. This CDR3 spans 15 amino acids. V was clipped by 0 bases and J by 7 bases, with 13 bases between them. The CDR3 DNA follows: TGTGCCAGCAGCGTAGCCCCGACTAGTATCGGGGAGCTGTTTTTT. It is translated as CASSVAPTSIGELFF.

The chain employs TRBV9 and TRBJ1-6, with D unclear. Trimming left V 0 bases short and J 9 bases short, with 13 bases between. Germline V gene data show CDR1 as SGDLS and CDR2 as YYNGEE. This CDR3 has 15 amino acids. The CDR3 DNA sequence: TGTGCCAGCAGCGTAGACGGAGGCCTGAGTTCACCCCTCCACTTT. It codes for CASSVDGGLSSPLHF.

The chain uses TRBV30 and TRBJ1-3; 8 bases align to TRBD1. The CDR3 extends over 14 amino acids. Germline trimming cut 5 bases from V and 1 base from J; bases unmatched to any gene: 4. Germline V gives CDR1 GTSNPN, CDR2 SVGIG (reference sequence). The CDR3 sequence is CAWGTGLSGNTIYF. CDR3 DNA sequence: TGTGCCTGGGGGACAGGTCTTTCTGGAAACACCATATATTTT.

The CDR3 spells CASFSGGARNEQFF. The CDR3 coding sequence is TGCGCCAGCTTTAGCGGGGGGGCAAGGAATGAGCAGTTCTTC. The rearrangement uses TRBV5-1 and TRBJ2-1, with TRBD2 matching over 11 bases. CDR3 length equals 14 residues. J gave up 7 bases and V 7 bases, and 7 bases lay outside the gene matches. Germline V gene lookup returns CDR1 SGHRS and CDR2 YFSETQ.

The CDR3 sequence: CASSLAEKLFF. The CDR3 DNA follows: TGTGCCAGCAGCTTAGCGGAAAAACTGTTTTTT. This chain connects TRBV11-2 to TRBJ1-4; D is undetermined. V gave up 1 base and J gave up 8 bases, with 2 bases separating them. The CDR3 runs 11 residues. Germline loops: CDR1 SGHAT, CDR2 FQNNGV.

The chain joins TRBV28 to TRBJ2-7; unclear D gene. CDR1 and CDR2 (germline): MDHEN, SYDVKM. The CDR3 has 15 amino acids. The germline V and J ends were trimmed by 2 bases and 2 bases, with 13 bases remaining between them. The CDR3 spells CASSLVSGFPYEQYF. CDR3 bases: TGTGCCAGCAGTTTAGTTTCCGGGTTCCCCTACGAGCAGTACTTC.

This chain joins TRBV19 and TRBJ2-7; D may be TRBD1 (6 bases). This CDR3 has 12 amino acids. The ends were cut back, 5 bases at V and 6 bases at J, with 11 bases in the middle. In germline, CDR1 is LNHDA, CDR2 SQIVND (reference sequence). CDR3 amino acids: CASSAGVAEQYF. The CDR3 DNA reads TGTGCCAGTAGTGCAGGGGTTGCCGAGCAGTACTTC.

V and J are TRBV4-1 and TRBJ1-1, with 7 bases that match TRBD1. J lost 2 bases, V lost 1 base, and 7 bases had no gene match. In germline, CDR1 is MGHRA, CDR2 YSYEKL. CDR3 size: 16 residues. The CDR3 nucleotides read TGCGCCAGCAGCCAAGGGGGGACAGTTATTAACACTGAAGCTTTCTTT. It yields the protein CASSQGGTVINTEAFF.

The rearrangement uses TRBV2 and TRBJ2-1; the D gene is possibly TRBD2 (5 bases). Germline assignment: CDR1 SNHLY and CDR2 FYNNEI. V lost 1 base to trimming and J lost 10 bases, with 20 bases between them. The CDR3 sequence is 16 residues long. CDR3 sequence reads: CASSEESGSTVAEQFF. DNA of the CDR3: TGTGCCAGCAGTGAAGAGAGCGGCAGCACCGTAGCCGAGCAGTTCTTC.

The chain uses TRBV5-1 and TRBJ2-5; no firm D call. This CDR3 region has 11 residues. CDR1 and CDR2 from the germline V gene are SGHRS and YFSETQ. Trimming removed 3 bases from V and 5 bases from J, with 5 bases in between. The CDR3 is CASSSMETQYF. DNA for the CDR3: TGCGCCAGCAGCTCTATGGAGACCCAGTACTTC.